One sample yielded the 26 T cell receptor beta chains listed below, sequenced in a study of T cell repertoires in cytomegalovirus infection. MiXCR, run by TCRdb on the reads, gives a single entry per CDR3 protein. The table shows about 450,000 distinct CDR3 sequences, with 30% to 40% occurring only once. The sequencing input was PBMCs. The receptors come from a human donor in good health (CMV status not recorded). Some clones in this sample may be carry-over from other donors' samples.

Comments on this clonotype: A much larger clone differs by one base, so this may be a read error. As the CDR3 is not closed by the conserved phenylalanine or tryptophan, this likely results from a read error. This rearrangement joins TRBV7-6 to TRBJ2-5; possibly TRBD2 for D (6 bases). The V gene's germline CDR1 is SGHVS and CDR2 FNYEAQ. The V gene lost 4 bases and the J gene lost 4 bases, with 19 bases spanning the gap. CDR3 length: 16 amino acids. CDR3 in amino acids: CASSSTGTLKGETQYL. The CDR3 DNA follows: TGTGCCAGCAGCTCGACCGGGACTTTAAAGGGAGAGACCCAGTACTTA.

This chain joins TRBV11-2 and TRBJ1-6, with a possible D match to TRBD1 (5 bases). The CDR3 sequence is 14 residues long. Trimming took 3 bases from V and 7 from J, leaving 10 bases between them. Germline V gene lookup returns CDR1 SGHAT and CDR2 FQNNGV. The CDR3 sequence: CASSFGASNSPLHF. CDR3 coding DNA: TGTGCCAGCAGCTTTGGGGCTAGCAATTCACCCCTCCACTTT.

This clonotype was picked up a small number of times. The gene calls are TRBV7-2 and TRBJ1-2; D possibly corresponds to TRBD1 (5 bases). Germline CDR1 and CDR2: SGHTA and FQGNSA. With 0 bases removed from V and 8 bases from J, the gap between germline ends came to 19 bases. The CDR3 loop spans 16 amino acids. CDR3: CASSLAEGAPTAGYTF. CDR3 nucleotides: TGTGCCAGCAGCTTAGCAGAAGGGGCTCCCACGGCGGGCTACACCTTC.

This clonotype was picked up many times. The chain employs TRBV12-3 or TRBV12-4 and TRBJ2-1; a possible D gene is TRBD2 (5 bases). This CDR3 contains 14 residues. V was trimmed by 3 bases and J by 4 bases, leaving 10 bases between them. The CDR3, as DNA: TGTGCCAGCAGTTTGGGTTGGGAGTACAATGAGCAGTTCTTC. This encodes CASSLGWEYNEQFF.

The sample holds many counts of this clonotype. The rearrangement uses TRBV11-2 and TRBJ1-3, with D maybe TRBD1 (6 bases). The germline V and J ends were trimmed by 5 bases and 1 base, with 15 bases remaining between them. In germline, CDR1 is SGHAT, CDR2 FQNNGV. The CDR3 runs to 16 residues. The CDR3 sequence: CASSLLQGASGNTIYF. The CDR3 DNA is TGTGCCAGCAGCCTACTACAGGGCGCTTCTGGAAACACCATATATTTT.

This clonotype was seen only a few times. The chain is built from TRBV11-3 and TRBJ1-1, with D perhaps TRBD1 (5 bases). Germline-derived CDR1 and CDR2 are SGHNT and YENEEA. Trimming removed 2 bases from V and 3 bases from J, with 7 bases in between. The CDR3 contains 13 residues. CDR3 in amino acids: CASSLWGYTEAFF. The CDR3 nucleotides read TGTGCCAGCAGCTTATGGGGGTACACTGAAGCTTTCTTT. Full variable domain (remainder filled in from reference TRBV11-3 and TRBJ1-1): EAGVVQSPRYKIIEKKQPVAFWCNPISGHNTLYWYLQNLGQGPELLIRYENEEAVDDSQLPKDRFSAERLKGVDSTLKIQPAELGDSAVYLCASSLWGYTEAFFGQGTRLTVV.

The rearrangement links TRBV6-2 or TRBV6-3 to TRBJ1-5, with a possible D match to TRBD1 (5 bases). This CDR3 is 15 amino acids long. Trimming cost V 5 bases and J 9 bases, with 20 bases left between them. From germline, CDR1 is MNHEY and CDR2 SVGEGT. The CDR3 DNA reads TGTGCCAGCAGTCTACAGGTCGGGAATGTGCCGCCCCAGCATTTT. Translating it yields CASSLQVGNVPPQHF.

The chain recombines TRBV27 with TRBJ2-3; perhaps TRBD1 as D (5 bases). Germline CDR1 MNHEY, CDR2 SMNVEV (reference sequence). Trimming took 5 bases from V and 0 from J, leaving 12 bases between them. This CDR3 comprises 15 residues. The CDR3 protein is CASSTVRQSTDTQYF. CDR3 bases: TGTGCCAGCAGTACCGTTCGACAGAGCACAGATACGCAGTATTTT.

This clonotype was detected a few times. The rearrangement joins TRBV19 to TRBJ1-2; perhaps TRBD1 as D (5 bases). The CDR3 has 13 amino acids. V gave up 2 bases and J gave up 8 bases, with 12 bases separating them. Germline values: CDR1 LNHDA, CDR2 SQIVND (reference sequence). In DNA form, the CDR3 reads TGTGCCAGTAGTATACCGGGGGTCGGCGGCTACACCTTC. Amino acid sequence: CASSIPGVGGYTF.

The rearrangement links TRBV18 to TRBJ1-2; 8 nucleotides align to TRBD1. Per the germline V gene, CDR1 is KGHSH and CDR2 is LQKENI. Germline trimming cut 3 bases from V and 4 bases from J; bases unmatched to any gene: 10. The CDR3 has 16 amino acids. The DNA of the CDR3 is TGTGCCAGCTCACCTGCCGCGACAGGGGAACTCTATGGCTACACCTTC. It codes for CASSPAATGELYGYTF.

This clonotype was seen many times. The V call is TRBV7-2, the J call TRBJ2-5; TRBD2 aligns across 10 bases. The CDR3 loop spans 16 amino acids. The trim removed 0 bases at V and 4 bases at J, leaving 5 bases unmatched. Per germline, CDR1 SGHTA and CDR2 FQGNSA. CDR3 residues: CASSLAPASGGETQYF. In DNA, the CDR3 is TGTGCCAGCAGCTTAGCCCCAGCTAGCGGGGGAGAGACCCAGTACTTC.

This rearrangement joins TRBV20-1 to TRBJ2-7; 8 positions match TRBD2. The trim removed 3 bases at V and 2 bases at J, leaving 12 bases unmatched. The germline V gene encodes CDR1 DFQATT and CDR2 SNEGSKA (reference sequence). The CDR3 contains 16 residues. CDR3 coding DNA: TGCAGTGCTAGTAAACCCGGACTAGCACGACCCTACGAGCAGTACTTC. It is translated as CSASKPGLARPYEQYF.

The chain has TRBV4-2 and TRBJ2-7, with D uncertain. Trimming cost V 4 bases and J 3 bases, with 13 bases left between them. Germline V gene sequence: CDR1 LGHNA, CDR2 YNFKEQ. The CDR3 sequence is 14 residues long. The CDR3 DNA follows: TGTGCCAGCAGCCTAAAAACCCACAACTACGAGCAGTACTTC. This codes for CASSLKTHNYEQYF.

The rearrangement links TRBV6-2 or TRBV6-3 to TRBJ2-3, with TRBD2 identical over 8 bases. Germline V CDR1 and CDR2: MNHEY, SVGEGT. The J segment lost 4 bases and the V segment lost 5 bases, leaving 17 bases of the junction unmatched. The CDR3 loop spans 18 amino acids. CDR3 nucleotide sequence: TGTGCCAGCAGTCCAGGACATTCAGGACTAGCATCCCCAGATACGCAGTATTTT. Amino acid sequence: CASSPGHSGLASPDTQYF.

This clonotype was observed many times. This chain uses TRBV28 with TRBJ2-1; D is unclear. CDR3 length: 13 amino acids. V shed 7 bases and J shed 4 bases, with 11 bases lying between them. Germline V gives CDR1 MDHEN, CDR2 SYDVKM. CDR3 coding DNA: TGTGCCAGCACCCAGGCTTTATACAATGAGCAGTTCTTC. Its translation is CASTQALYNEQFF.

The CDR3 is CASRPAGNTEAFF. In nucleotides, the CDR3 is TGTGCCAGCAGACCCGCGGGTAACACTGAAGCTTTCTTT. The J gene is TRBJ1-1, the V gene TRBV12-3 or TRBV12-4; D unresolved. The CDR3 extends over 13 amino acids. Trimming left V 6 bases short and J 2 bases short, with 10 bases between.

This clonotype turned up a few times. V usage is TRBV28 and J usage is TRBJ2-2; perhaps TRBD1 as D (6 bases). The CDR3 extends over 12 amino acids. Per the germline V gene, CDR1 is MDHEN and CDR2 is SYDVKM. CDR3 coding DNA: TGTGGCCACAGGGCCGGGACCGGGGAGCTGTTTTTT. Translating it yields CGHRAGTGELFF.

CDR3 nucleotides: TGTGCCACCAGCAGGTCAGGGGGTGTGATTGAAAAACTGTTTTTT. It codes for CATSRSGGVIEKLFF. The chain links TRBV15 to TRBJ1-4; 7 bases fit TRBD1. The CDR3 runs to 15 residues. V lost 3 bases, J lost 7 bases, and 8 bases stayed unmatched. CDR1 and CDR2 from the germline V gene are LNHNV and YYDKDF (reference sequence).

This clonotype was recorded at least ten times. The chain recombines TRBV6-1 with TRBJ2-3, with TRBD2 identical over 11 bases. The CDR3 has 15 amino acids. Trimming removed 2 bases from V and 6 bases from J; junction bases left unmatched: 4. Germline-derived CDR1 and CDR2 are MNHNS and SASEGT. CDR3 amino acids: CASSEYSGGGDTQYF. Written as DNA, the CDR3 is TGTGCCAGCAGTGAATATAGCGGGGGGGGTGATACGCAGTATTTT.

CDR3 sequence (DNA): TGTGCCAGCAGTTACGGGGGGACAGAAGAGACCCAGTACTTC. It translates to CASSYGGTEETQYF. The V call is TRBV6-2 or TRBV6-3, the J call TRBJ2-5; D is perhaps TRBD1 (7 bases). Looked up from germline, CDR1 is MNHEY and CDR2 is SVGEGT. CDR3 size: 14 residues. Trimming removed 2 bases at V and 3 bases at J, with 10 bases between.

The table lists this clonotype with a few counts. V usage is TRBV10-3 and J usage is TRBJ1-3; D remains unclear. CDR1 is ENHRY, CDR2 SYGVKD, per germline. The V and J ends lost 8 bases and 3 bases respectively, with 14 bases between them. This CDR3 contains 14 residues. CDR3: CAIVEDLSGNTIYF. Here the CDR3 DNA reads TGTGCCATCGTGGAGGATTTGAGTGGAAACACCATATATTTT.

The genes are TRBV20-1 and TRBJ1-1; TRBD1 matches 8 bases. J lost 4 bases, V lost 6 bases, and 7 bases had no gene match. CDR1 DFQATT and CDR2 SNEGSKA come from the germline V gene (reference sequence). The CDR3 extends over 13 amino acids. The CDR3 bases are TGCAGTGCCCTGACAGGGGAGGTCACTGAAGCTTTCTTT. Protein: CSALTGEVTEAFF.

Details on this clonotype: It is likely a read error, because the conserved phenylalanine at the end of the CDR3 is missing. V gene TRBV7-2 combines with J gene TRBJ2-4; unclear D gene. There are 17 residues in the CDR3. The germline V gene encodes CDR1 SGHTA and CDR2 FQGNSA. The V and J ends lost 2 bases and 3 bases respectively, with 17 bases between them. The CDR3 reads CASSLRDYRAHKNIQYL. The CDR3, as DNA: TGTGCCAGCAGCTTAAGAGATTATAGAGCTCACAAAAACATTCAGTACTTA.

Concerning this clonotype itself: Likely a read error: the CDR3 ends without its conserved phenylalanine or tryptophan. V and J are TRBV27 and TRBJ2-4; weak D call: TRBD2 (6 bases). Trimming shortened V by 5 bases and J by 4 bases, and 18 bases separated the two germline ends. This CDR3 has 16 amino acids. CDR1 MNHEY and CDR2 SMNVEV come from the germline V gene (reference sequence). The CDR3 reads CASSPISDRGKNIQYS. CDR3 sequence (DNA): TGTGCCAGCAGTCCCATCTCTGACCGGGGGAAAAACATTCAGTACTCC.

This clonotype has a count of ten or more. V is TRBV12-3 or TRBV12-4 and J is TRBJ1-4; D ambiguous. The CDR3 covers 13 residues. The germline V and J ends were trimmed by 6 bases and 0 bases, with 5 bases remaining between them. The CDR3 is CASRDATNEKLFF. The CDR3 DNA is TGTGCCAGCAGGGATGCAACTAATGAAAAACTGTTTTTT.

This clonotype was counted a single time. Compared with germline, one end of the junction differs, possibly owing to a read error. The chain is built from TRBV7-4 and TRBJ2-4; D ambiguous. The CDR3 length is 16 residues. Germline assignment: CDR1 SGHVT and CDR2 SQSDAQ. The CDR3 region is CACSLDPDGAKNIQYF. The CDR3 DNA is TGTGCCTGCAGCTTAGATCCCGATGGAGCCAAAAACATTCAGTACTTC.